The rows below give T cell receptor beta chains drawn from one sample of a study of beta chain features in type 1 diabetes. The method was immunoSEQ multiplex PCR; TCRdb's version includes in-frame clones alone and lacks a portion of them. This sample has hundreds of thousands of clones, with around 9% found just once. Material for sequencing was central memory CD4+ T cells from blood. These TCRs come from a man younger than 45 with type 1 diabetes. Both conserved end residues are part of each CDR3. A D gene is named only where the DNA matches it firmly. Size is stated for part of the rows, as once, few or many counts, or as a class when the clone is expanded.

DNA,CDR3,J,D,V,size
TGTGCCAGCAGCCCCGGGACAAACACCGGGGAGCTGTTTTTT,CASSPGTNTGELFF,TRBJ2-2,-,TRBV7-6,once
TGTGCCAGCAGCTCCTTAAGGTCACCCCTCCACTTT,CASSSLRSPLHF,TRBJ1-6,-,TRBV7-2,few
TGTGCCAGCAGTGCGGGGGACACAAAGGGAGAGACCCAGTACTTC,CASSAGDTKGETQYF,TRBJ2-5,-,TRBV6-1,few
TGTGCCAGCAGCCGAGGGGATGTAACAGAGACCCAGTACTTC,CASSRGDVTETQYF,TRBJ2-5,-,TRBV7-6,few
TGTGCCAGCAGCTTTTACCGGGAATCACCCCTCCACTTT,CASSFYRESPLHF,TRBJ1-6,-,TRBV7-2,-
TGTGCCAGCTCACCATCGAAGGGGAACTACGAGCAGTACTTC,CASSPSKGNYEQYF,TRBJ2-7,-,TRBV18,few
TGTGCCATCAGTGATGGGCGAGCCCAAGAGACCCAGTACTTC,CAISDGRAQETQYF,TRBJ2-5,-,TRBV10-3,-
TGTGCCAGCAGTGTGATCATAAGCCAAGAGACCCAGTACTTC,CASSVIISQETQYF,TRBJ2-5,-,TRBV2,many
TGTGCCAGCAGGATAAATCGACAGGCCTCCTACGAGCAGTACTTC,CASRINRQASYEQYF,TRBJ2-7,-,TRBV2,-
TGTGCCAGCAGTAACCAGGGACCCCGGAGTGAAAAACTGTTTTTT,CASSNQGPRSEKLFF,TRBJ1-4,-,TRBV6-6,few
TGTGCCAGCAGTTTAGGGGGGCAGGGCAATGAGCAGTTCTTC,CASSLGGQGNEQFF,TRBJ2-1,-,TRBV27,-
TGCGCCAGCAGGACAGGGGAATTTGGCTACACCTTC,CASRTGEFGYTF,TRBJ1-2,TRBD1,TRBV5-1,few
TGTGCCAGCAGCCGGGACAGGGGGACTCCGGCCTACAATGAGCAGTTCTTC,CASSRDRGTPAYNEQFF,TRBJ2-1,TRBD1,TRBV27,-
TGTGCCAGCAGCTTAGTTGGGACAGATGGAAACACCATATATTTT,CASSLVGTDGNTIYF,TRBJ1-3,TRBD1,TRBV7-8,-
TGTGCCGGCGAGGGCCCCGGTGGAAATCAGCCCCAGCATTTT,CAGEGPGGNQPQHF,TRBJ1-5,-,TRBV7-9,few
TGTGCCAGCAGTCTCGGCCCCAGGAATCAGCCCCAGCATTTT,CASSLGPRNQPQHF,TRBJ1-5,-,TRBV6-6,few
TGTGCCAGCAGCCGACAGAGGGACACTGAAGCTTTCTTT,CASSRQRDTEAFF,TRBJ1-1,-,TRBV7-2,few
TGTGCCAGCAGCTCGCCGGGACAGGGCCTTTATGGCTACACCTTC,CASSSPGQGLYGYTF,TRBJ1-2,TRBD1,TRBV14,-
TGTGCCAGCTCACCACGAACACTACAGGGCAATGAGCAGTTCTTC,CASSPRTLQGNEQFF,TRBJ2-1,-,TRBV18,-
TGTGCCAGCAGTGACCCCGGACAGATGAACACCGGGGAGCTGTTTTTT,CASSDPGQMNTGELFF,TRBJ2-2,-,TRBV25-1,many
TGTGCCAGCAGTTACTCGATGCAGGGGTGGCGTGGCTACACCTTC,CASSYSMQGWRGYTF,TRBJ1-2,-,TRBV6-5,-
TGTGCCAGGACGCAGGGATCTGGCACTGAAGCTTTCTTT,CARTQGSGTEAFF,TRBJ1-1,-,TRBV2,few
TGTGCCAGCAGCCGTAACCCAGATACGCAGTATTTT,CASSRNPDTQYF,TRBJ2-3,-,TRBV7-2,few
TGTGCCAGCAGCGCCGGGTACACTGAAGCTTTCTTT,CASSAGYTEAFF,TRBJ1-1,-,TRBV14,once
TGTGCCAGCAGCCCCGCCGGGACTAGCCGGGGATCGCAGTATTTT,CASSPAGTSRGSQYF,TRBJ2-3,TRBD2,TRBV7-9,few
TGTGCCACCAGCAGAGATCGGAATAGCGGCCCAGATACGCAGTATTTT,CATSRDRNSGPDTQYF,TRBJ2-3,-,TRBV15,few
TGTGCCAGCAGCGCCCGGGACAGGGGGTCCAATGAGCAGTTCTTC,CASSARDRGSNEQFF,TRBJ2-1,TRBD1,TRBV7-8,few
TGCGCCAGCACCGTGGGCTCTAGCTGGGATACGCAGTATTTT,CASTVGSSWDTQYF,TRBJ2-3,-,TRBV5-1,-
TGTGCCAGCACCGCCTACGAAAAACTGTTTTTT,CASTAYEKLFF,TRBJ1-4,-,TRBV2,few
TGTGCCAGCGATGGTGCGGCAGGTACAGCGGGGGGCCGGTTAAACATTCAGTACTTC,CASDGAAGTAGGRLNIQYF,TRBJ2-4,TRBD2,TRBV27,-
TGTGCCAGCAGTTATCAACTTTCGAACACTGAAGCTTTCTTT,CASSYQLSNTEAFF,TRBJ1-1,-,TRBV28,-
TGTGCCAGCAGTCTGGGACAGGAGTACGAGCAGTACTTC,CASSLGQEYEQYF,TRBJ2-7,TRBD1,TRBV28,few
TGTGCCAGCAAAAACAATCAGGGTTTACCTGAGGGCTACACCTTC,CASKNNQGLPEGYTF,TRBJ1-2,-,TRBV6-5,-
TGTGCCTGGAGTGTCGCCCAGAGCTCTAGCACAGATACGCAGTATTTT,CAWSVAQSSSTDTQYF,TRBJ2-3,-,TRBV30,-
TGCAGCGTCCAAAGGAGGCCAGAAAGCACAGATACGCAGTATTTT,CSVQRRPESTDTQYF,TRBJ2-3,-,TRBV29-1,-
TGTGCCAGCACTTTCGGCTACGAGCAGTACTTC,CASTFGYEQYF,TRBJ2-7,-,TRBV6-5,-
TGCAGTGCACCGGGAACGGAGACCCAGTACTTC,CSAPGTETQYF,TRBJ2-5,-,TRBV20-1,-
TGTGCCAGCAGTGGACCGGGACTAGCGGGGATCAGGGAGCTGTTTTTT,CASSGPGLAGIRELFF,TRBJ2-2,TRBD2,TRBV6-1,-
TGTGCCAGCAGGGCGGCAGAACTAGCCAAAAACATTCAGTACTTC,CASRAAELAKNIQYF,TRBJ2-4,-,TRBV2,-
TGTGCCAGCAGTGCGGAAATTGAGACCCAGTACTTC,CASSAEIETQYF,TRBJ2-5,-,TRBV2,-